What follows are 10 T cell receptor beta chains derived from one specimen sequenced in a study of cytomegalovirus exposure and HLA in healthy donors. PCR was performed using 60 Vbeta and 13 Jbeta primers. Assay: immunoSEQ multiplex PCR; the TCRdb copy retains only in-frame clones and omits some. Seen in this sample are roughly 62,000 clones; the ten most common clones hold about 4%. Sequencing was carried out using PBMCs. The origin of the receptors is a male donor in good health and CMV-seronegative.

V usage is TRBV7-2 and J usage is TRBJ2-7, with D possibly being TRBD1 (6 bases). The ends were cut back, 3 bases at V and 3 bases at J, with 18 bases in the middle. The CDR3 is made up of 16 amino acids. In germline, CDR1 is SGHTA, CDR2 FQGNSA. CDR3 nucleotides: TGTGCCAGCAGCTTCCACTCCTTCCGGGACAACTACGAGCAGTACTTC. Amino acids: CASSFHSFRDNYEQYF.

The chain links TRBV5-1 to TRBJ2-3, with D perhaps TRBD2 (5 bases). Germline V gives CDR1 SGHRS, CDR2 YFSETQ. The CDR3 extends over 17 amino acids. V lost 6 bases and J lost 3, with 23 bases in between. CDR3 DNA: TGCGCCAGCATGACTGGACTGGTGTCTACGTCGACAGATACGCAGTATTTT. Amino acids: CASMTGLVSTSTDTQYF. The variable domain in full, completed from reference TRBV5-1 and TRBJ2-3, reads KAGVTQTPRYLIKTRGQQVTLSCSPISGHRSVSWYQQTPGQGLQFLFEYFSETQRNKGNFPGRFSGRQFSNSRSEMNVSTLELGDSALYLCASMTGLVSTSTDTQYFGPGTRLTVL.

The chain has TRBV27 and TRBJ2-3, with TRBD1 matching 8 bases. Looked up from germline, CDR1 is MNHEY and CDR2 is SMNVEV (reference sequence). Germline trimming cut 4 bases from V and 1 base from J; bases unmatched to any gene: 16. This CDR3 has 19 amino acids. Here the CDR3 DNA reads TGTGCCAGCAGTTACAGGGGGTCTTTGTTGTGGGGTCGCACAGATACGCAGTATTTT. Translated: CASSYRGSLLWGRTDTQYF.

The chain joins TRBV11-2 to TRBJ1-1; D not certain. V lost 0 bases and J lost 13, with 15 bases in between. The CDR3 has 13 residues. CDR1 is SGHAT and CDR2 is FQNNGV in the germline V gene. The CDR3 is CASSLDGSGQDFF. DNA of the CDR3: TGTGCCAGCAGCTTAGACGGCAGCGGGCAGGATTTCTTT.

The gene calls are TRBV15 and TRBJ2-2; 9 positions match TRBD1. The CDR3 is made up of 12 amino acids. In germline, CDR1 is LNHNV, CDR2 YYDKDF (reference sequence). Losses at the gene ends were 8 bases for V and 7 bases for J; bases not matched to a gene: 2. CDR3 DNA sequence: TGTGCCACCCGGGACAGGGTCGGGGAGCTGTTTTTT. This translates into CATRDRVGELFF.

The V and J genes are TRBV10-3 and TRBJ2-7; TRBD1 matches 9 bases. The CDR3 contains 14 residues. From germline, CDR1 is ENHRY and CDR2 SYGVKD. After removal of 3 bases from V and 3 bases from J, the junction contained 3 bases not matched to a gene. The CDR3: CAISDADRGYEQYF. CDR3 DNA sequence: TGTGCCATCAGTGACGCGGACAGGGGCTACGAGCAGTACTTC.

This chain connects TRBV5-4 to TRBJ1-4, with D tentatively TRBD1 (5 bases). The V and J ends lost 0 bases and 2 bases respectively, with 5 bases between them. The CDR3 totals 14 residues. In germline, CDR1 is SGHNT, CDR2 YYREEE (reference sequence). The CDR3 loop is CASSLGQTNEKLFF. The CDR3 coding sequence is TGTGCCAGCAGCTTGGGACAGACTAATGAAAAACTGTTTTTT.

V usage is TRBV30 and J usage is TRBJ1-2; D is ambiguous. This CDR3 comprises 14 residues. Germline CDR1 and CDR2: GTSNPN and SVGIG (reference sequence). V lost 1 base and J 2 bases, leaving 11 bases between the germline ends. The CDR3 spells CAWSGGNENYGYTF. The CDR3 coding sequence is TGTGCCTGGAGTGGAGGGAACGAGAACTATGGCTACACCTTC.

V usage is TRBV7-2 and J usage is TRBJ2-7, with 9 bases matching TRBD1. V was pared by 0 bases and J by 2 bases, with 5 bases of the junction left unmatched. Germline V CDR1 and CDR2: SGHTA, FQGNSA. The CDR3 is 16 residues long. CDR3 in amino acids: CASSLAPGTGTYEQYF. CDR3 bases: TGTGCCAGCAGCTTAGCGCCGGGGACAGGGACCTACGAGCAGTACTTC.

The V gene is TRBV7-9, the J gene TRBJ2-3; 10 bases match TRBD2. V dropped 4 bases and J dropped 5; count of bases not matched to a gene: 12. Germline-derived CDR1 and CDR2 are SEHNR and FQNEAQ (reference sequence). The CDR3 is 17 residues long. The CDR3 spells CASSSVLAGISVDTQYF. The CDR3 region has the DNA TGTGCCAGCAGCTCCGTACTAGCGGGAATTTCTGTAGATACGCAGTATTTT.